This record looks at one T cell receptor beta chain sequence and its context. Its antigen is still unknown. Profiling relied on immunoSEQ multiplex PCR, and the TCRdb table lists in-frame clones only, not all of them. Altogether 15,000 or so clones are present, about two thirds being singletons, with the ten largest covering more than 15%. The data were obtained in a study of cytotoxic CD8 clonotypes in ibrutinib-treated CLL. Study conclusions and caveats: Baseline clonality, above age-matched healthy donor levels, tracked circulating CD8+ T-cell counts.

This CDR3 has 12 amino acids. Per the germline V gene, CDR1 is MNHEY and CDR2 is SMNVEV (reference sequence). V lost 9 bases, J lost 6 bases, and 11 bases lay in between. The sequences come from PBMCs, collected before ibrutinib treatment. The sequence came from a human donor with chronic lymphocytic leukemia. This chain joins TRBV27 and TRBJ2-2; D is uncertain. The CDR3 nucleotides are TGTGCCAGTGGATTCGGAGCCGGGGAGCTGTTTTTT. It codes for CASGFGAGELFF.